The present T cell receptor (beta chain) was sequenced within a study of T cells in Graves' hyperthyroidism and ophthalmopathy. A patient was excluded if there was uncontrolled infection, other autoimmune disease, pregnancy or lactation. Together with thyroid ultrasound, orbital computed tomography, serum thyroxine and TRAb, clinical symptoms were used for diagnoses. The PBMCs were taken from 10 ml of fresh peripheral blood. This clonotype was seen ten or more times. No antigen is known for it. The germline CDR1 and CDR2 sequences are MNHEY and SMNVEV (reference sequence). The CDR3 totals 14 residues. V shed 5 bases and J shed 2 bases, with 10 bases lying between them. The study, taken as a whole, reports: Stable hyperthyroidism and ophthalmopathy were separated using 13 V-J signatures.

What was amplified from RNA transcripts were TCR beta CDR3 regions. HTBI primers drove first-round RT-PCR of the TCR CDR3. TCRdb passed the multiplex PCR reads through MiXCR, listing each CDR3 protein once. The data hold approximately 640,000 distinct CDR3 sequences, with approximately 15% observed a single time. Sequenced sample: blood. V is TRBV27 and J is TRBJ1-5, with unresolved D. This clonotype was obtained from a man aged 45-60 years with Graves' hyperthyroidism. The CDR3 sequence is CASSPRVRNQPQHF. Here the CDR3 DNA reads TGTGCCAGCAGTCCTAGGGTTCGCAATCAGCCCCAGCATTTT.